Listed below are T cell receptor beta chains from one sample, sequenced in a study of blood T cell repertoires in COVID-19. The repertoire was sequenced with immunoSEQ multiplex PCR; TCRdb's copy has only in-frame clones and lacks some. This table has 50,000 or so clones, around 79% appearing once. The sequenced sample was peripheral blood. These receptors originate from a human donor with active or convalescent COVID-19. The donor label of this sample is uncertain. Each CDR3 is given with its conserved first and last residue. The order of the fields is V gene, clone size, D gene, J gene, CDR3 DNA, CDR3 protein. A D gene is named only where the DNA matches it firmly. Some rows have no size entry. The others give once, few or many, or a class for an expanded clone.

v_gene: TRBV29-1
abundance: NA
d_gene: TRBD2
j_gene: TRBJ2-5
CDR3nt: TGCAGCGCCGAATGGTCGGGACTAGCGGGAAGTGGCTGGGAGACCCAGTACTTC
CDR3aa: CSAEWSGLAGSGWETQYF

v_gene: TRBV9
abundance: NA
d_gene: NA
j_gene: TRBJ2-1
CDR3nt: TGTGCCAGCAGCCCTGGGGGCGAGCAGTTCTTC
CDR3aa: CASSPGGEQFF

v_gene: TRBV5-6
abundance: NA
d_gene: TRBD1
j_gene: TRBJ2-2
CDR3nt: TGTGCCAGCAGGCGTTCAGGGGGCAGGACCGGGGAGCTGTTTTTT
CDR3aa: CASRRSGGRTGELFF

v_gene: TRBV5-1
abundance: once
d_gene: TRBD2
j_gene: TRBJ2-1
CDR3nt: TGCGCCAGCAGGGAGGGACTAGCGGGAGGCAATGAGCAGTTCTTC
CDR3aa: CASREGLAGGNEQFF

v_gene: TRBV11-2
abundance: NA
d_gene: TRBD1
j_gene: TRBJ1-1
CDR3nt: TGTGCCAGCAGCTTACAACAGGGGAAGGCAGCTTTCTTT
CDR3aa: CASSLQQGKAAFF

v_gene: TRBV6-5
abundance: NA
d_gene: NA
j_gene: TRBJ2-7
CDR3nt: TGTGCCAGCAGAGTAGAATCCGAGCAGTACTTC
CDR3aa: CASRVESEQYF

v_gene: TRBV7-6
abundance: NA
d_gene: NA
j_gene: TRBJ1-3
CDR3nt: TGTGCCAGCAGCTTACAGGGGACGGGAAACACCATATATTTT
CDR3aa: CASSLQGTGNTIYF

v_gene: TRBV5-1
abundance: few
d_gene: NA
j_gene: TRBJ1-3
CDR3nt: TGCGCCAGCAGCTTGGGACAGGGAAACACCATATATTTT
CDR3aa: CASSLGQGNTIYF

v_gene: TRBV7-9
abundance: NA
d_gene: TRBD2
j_gene: TRBJ2-1
CDR3nt: TGTGCCAGCAGCTTAGGGACTAGCGCACACGTCGAGCAGTTCTTC
CDR3aa: CASSLGTSAHVEQFF

v_gene: TRBV5-5
abundance: NA
d_gene: TRBD2
j_gene: TRBJ2-2
CDR3nt: TGTGCCAGCAGCTTCCCGGCTAGCGGGAGTTCCGGGGAGCTGTTTTTT
CDR3aa: CASSFPASGSSGELFF

v_gene: TRBV28
abundance: NA
d_gene: TRBD1
j_gene: TRBJ2-1
CDR3nt: TGTGCCAGCAGTCCTACCGACAGGGGAGAATTGGAGTTCTTC
CDR3aa: CASSPTDRGELEFF

v_gene: TRBV4-1
abundance: NA
d_gene: TRBD1
j_gene: TRBJ1-5
CDR3nt: TGCGCCAGCAGCCACCATGCGTCAAGGGGGCCGCAGCCCCAGCATTTT
CDR3aa: CASSHHASRGPQPQHF

v_gene: TRBV9
abundance: NA
d_gene: NA
j_gene: TRBJ1-2
CDR3nt: TGTGCCAGCAGCGTAGCGGTCGCTTCGGATGGCTACACCTTC
CDR3aa: CASSVAVASDGYTF

v_gene: TRBV14
abundance: once
d_gene: NA
j_gene: TRBJ2-5
CDR3nt: TGTGCCAGCAGCCAGGGGGGTCGGAAGACCCAGTACTTC
CDR3aa: CASSQGGRKTQYF

v_gene: TRBV5-1
abundance: NA
d_gene: TRBD1
j_gene: TRBJ2-7
CDR3nt: TGCGCCAGCAGCCCCCGCGGGACAGGAAACGAGCAGTACTTC
CDR3aa: CASSPRGTGNEQYF

v_gene: TRBV7-2
abundance: NA
d_gene: NA
j_gene: TRBJ2-5
CDR3nt: TGTGCCAGCAGCTCAGGGCAAAATCGAGAGACCCAGTACTTC
CDR3aa: CASSSGQNRETQYF

v_gene: TRBV7-9
abundance: NA
d_gene: TRBD2
j_gene: TRBJ2-7
CDR3nt: TGTGCCAGCAGCATATACCGGGACTACTACGAGCAGTACTTC
CDR3aa: CASSIYRDYYEQYF

v_gene: TRBV5-1
abundance: NA
d_gene: TRBD1
j_gene: TRBJ2-7
CDR3nt: TGCGCCAGCAGCCTGGTCAGGGGGTCCACCTACGAGCAGTACTTC
CDR3aa: CASSLVRGSTYEQYF

v_gene: TRBV6-5
abundance: NA
d_gene: NA
j_gene: TRBJ1-1
CDR3nt: TGTGCCAGCAGTTTTTCAGTCAACACTGAAGCTTTCTTT
CDR3aa: CASSFSVNTEAFF

v_gene: TRBV30
abundance: NA
d_gene: TRBD1
j_gene: TRBJ1-2
CDR3nt: TGTGCCTGGAGTGTCGCACAGGGGAGCGGCTACACCTTC
CDR3aa: CAWSVAQGSGYTF

v_gene: TRBV5-4
abundance: once
d_gene: NA
j_gene: TRBJ2-7
CDR3nt: TGTGCCAGCAGCCGGGTGTCAGCGGCCGCCTACGAGCAGTACTTC
CDR3aa: CASSRVSAAAYEQYF

v_gene: TRBV6-1
abundance: NA
d_gene: TRBD2
j_gene: TRBJ2-7
CDR3nt: TGTGCCAGCAGAGAAGGACTAGCGGGTTACGAGCAGTACTTC
CDR3aa: CASREGLAGYEQYF

v_gene: TRBV29-1
abundance: NA
d_gene: TRBD2
j_gene: TRBJ2-1
CDR3nt: TGCAGCGTGACGACAGGACTAGCGGACTACAATGAGCAGTTCTTC
CDR3aa: CSVTTGLADYNEQFF

v_gene: TRBV9
abundance: NA
d_gene: TRBD1
j_gene: TRBJ2-7
CDR3nt: TGTGCCAGCAGCGCCGACGTCCCCGGGACAGCCTCCTACGAGCAGTACTTC
CDR3aa: CASSADVPGTASYEQYF

v_gene: TRBV19
abundance: NA
d_gene: TRBD1
j_gene: TRBJ2-7
CDR3nt: TGTGCCAGTAGTAGAGAGACAGGGACCTACGAGCAGTACTTC
CDR3aa: CASSRETGTYEQYF

v_gene: TRBV4-3
abundance: once
d_gene: TRBD2
j_gene: TRBJ2-7
CDR3nt: TGCGCCAGCAGCCAAGGGACTAGCGGGAGGTACTCCTACGAGCAGTACTTC
CDR3aa: CASSQGTSGRYSYEQYF

v_gene: TRBV6-4
abundance: NA
d_gene: NA
j_gene: TRBJ1-2
CDR3nt: TGTGCCAGCAGTGACGGCAGGGGATTGTATGGCTACACCTTC
CDR3aa: CASSDGRGLYGYTF

v_gene: TRBV4-1
abundance: NA
d_gene: TRBD2
j_gene: TRBJ2-1
CDR3nt: TGCGCCAGCAGCCAAGATCCGGGAGGGGCCGTGCCGGCCTACAATGAGCAGTTCTTC
CDR3aa: CASSQDPGGAVPAYNEQFF

v_gene: TRBV3-1/TRBV3-2
abundance: once
d_gene: NA
j_gene: TRBJ1-1
CDR3nt: TGTGCCAGCAGCCAAGTACCGGGACTTGAAGCTTTCTTT
CDR3aa: CASSQVPGLEAFF

v_gene: TRBV4-1
abundance: NA
d_gene: NA
j_gene: TRBJ2-7
CDR3nt: TGCGCCAGCAGCCAAGATCTACCACCTGGAGCTACGGCGGGCGAGCAGTACTTC
CDR3aa: CASSQDLPPGATAGEQYF

v_gene: TRBV3-1/TRBV3-2
abundance: NA
d_gene: NA
j_gene: TRBJ1-1
CDR3nt: TGTGCCAGCAGCCAAGTAAGGGTAGCGAGGCACACTGAAGCTTTCTTT
CDR3aa: CASSQVRVARHTEAFF

v_gene: TRBV28
abundance: NA
d_gene: NA
j_gene: TRBJ1-2
CDR3nt: TGTGCCAGCAGCTCTCCGGCGGGCGGAGGGCTATATGGCTACACCTTC
CDR3aa: CASSSPAGGGLYGYTF

v_gene: TRBV12-5
abundance: NA
d_gene: NA
j_gene: TRBJ2-2
CDR3nt: TGTGCTAGTGGTCCGAGCAGGGAAGTCGGGGAGCTGTTTTTT
CDR3aa: CASGPSREVGELFF

v_gene: TRBV30
abundance: NA
d_gene: TRBD1
j_gene: TRBJ1-2
CDR3nt: TGTGCCTGGAGCGAGACAGGGTTTGATGGCTACACCTTC
CDR3aa: CAWSETGFDGYTF

v_gene: TRBV4-3
abundance: few
d_gene: TRBD1
j_gene: TRBJ1-2
CDR3nt: TGCGCCAGCAGCCCCGGACAGGGGGCGGATGGCTACACCTTC
CDR3aa: CASSPGQGADGYTF

v_gene: TRBV5-6
abundance: NA
d_gene: NA
j_gene: TRBJ1-1
CDR3nt: TGTGCCAGCAGCTTGGAAGCACAGCAAGCTTTCTTT
CDR3aa: CASSLEAQQAFF

v_gene: TRBV4-2
abundance: NA
d_gene: TRBD2
j_gene: TRBJ2-7
CDR3nt: TGTGCCAGCAGCCAAGCCGGCCTTAGCGGGAGCATGGCCTACGAGCAGTACTTC
CDR3aa: CASSQAGLSGSMAYEQYF

v_gene: TRBV29-1
abundance: NA
d_gene: NA
j_gene: TRBJ1-5
CDR3nt: TGCAGCGTCCGGACCGCAGGGAACGGCAATCAGCCCCAGCATTTT
CDR3aa: CSVRTAGNGNQPQHF

v_gene: TRBV25-1
abundance: NA
d_gene: TRBD1
j_gene: TRBJ1-2
CDR3nt: TGTGCCAGCAGTTTTACCGGACAGGGGGCGCTTGGCTACACCTTC
CDR3aa: CASSFTGQGALGYTF

v_gene: TRBV7-3
abundance: NA
d_gene: NA
j_gene: TRBJ2-5
CDR3nt: TGTGCCAGCAGCTTAACCCCAGAGCGCCAAGAGACCCAGTACTTC
CDR3aa: CASSLTPERQETQYF

v_gene: TRBV7-3
abundance: NA
d_gene: NA
j_gene: TRBJ1-6
CDR3nt: TGTGCCAGCAGCCCATGGGGGCCCGACTTAAATAATTCACCCCTCCACTTT
CDR3aa: CASSPWGPDLNNSPLHF

v_gene: TRBV4-3
abundance: NA
d_gene: NA
j_gene: TRBJ1-5
CDR3nt: TGCGCCAGCAGCCAAGACCGGTGGCGACACAATCAGCCCCAGCATTTT
CDR3aa: CASSQDRWRHNQPQHF

v_gene: TRBV27
abundance: NA
d_gene: NA
j_gene: TRBJ1-5
CDR3nt: TGTGCCAGCAGCTCGACGGAGGTGCCCCAGCATTTT
CDR3aa: CASSSTEVPQHF

v_gene: TRBV28
abundance: NA
d_gene: TRBD2
j_gene: TRBJ2-7
CDR3nt: TGTGCCAGCAGTACTAGCGGCCTAGGGTCGGCCTACGAGCAGTACTTC
CDR3aa: CASSTSGLGSAYEQYF

v_gene: TRBV21-1
abundance: NA
d_gene: NA
j_gene: TRBJ2-6
CDR3nt: TGTGCCAGCAGCAAAGTGGGGCACCCTAGGACTGGGGCCAACGTCCTGACTTTC
CDR3aa: CASSKVGHPRTGANVLTF

v_gene: TRBV19
abundance: NA
d_gene: NA
j_gene: TRBJ1-3
CDR3nt: TGTGCCAGTGGAGACCCCAGGGTGGACACCATATATTTT
CDR3aa: CASGDPRVDTIYF

v_gene: TRBV12-5
abundance: NA
d_gene: TRBD2
j_gene: TRBJ2-1
CDR3nt: TGTGCTAGTGGTTACGGACTAGCGGGAGGGGGTGAGCAGTTCTTC
CDR3aa: CASGYGLAGGGEQFF

v_gene: TRBV7-2
abundance: NA
d_gene: TRBD2
j_gene: TRBJ2-1
CDR3nt: TGTGCCAGCAGCTGGGGGACGGGGGGCAATGAGCAGTTCTTC
CDR3aa: CASSWGTGGNEQFF

v_gene: TRBV9
abundance: NA
d_gene: TRBD1
j_gene: TRBJ2-1
CDR3nt: TGTGCCAGCAGCGACGGACAGGGGTTTGAGCAGTTCTTC
CDR3aa: CASSDGQGFEQFF

v_gene: TRBV7-9
abundance: NA
d_gene: TRBD2
j_gene: TRBJ2-1
CDR3nt: TGTGCCAGCAGCACTACTAGCGGGTTGGACCATGAGCAGTTCTTC
CDR3aa: CASSTTSGLDHEQFF

v_gene: TRBV2
abundance: NA
d_gene: NA
j_gene: TRBJ1-2
CDR3nt: TGTGCCAGCAGTGGAAAGGACAAGGCTGGCTACACCTTC
CDR3aa: CASSGKDKAGYTF

v_gene: TRBV3-1/TRBV3-2
abundance: NA
d_gene: TRBD2
j_gene: TRBJ2-5
CDR3nt: TGTGCCAGCAGCCAGGAGCGAAGGATAGCGGGTGGTACGAAGACCCAGTACTTC
CDR3aa: CASSQERRIAGGTKTQYF

v_gene: TRBV7-9
abundance: medium-sized
d_gene: NA
j_gene: TRBJ1-3
CDR3nt: TGTGCCAGCAGCTTTGGGCAGGGGTCGGGAAACACCATATATTTT
CDR3aa: CASSFGQGSGNTIYF

v_gene: TRBV5-1
abundance: few
d_gene: TRBD2
j_gene: TRBJ2-7
CDR3nt: TGCGCCAGCAGCCCCGGGACTAGCGGGGGCCCCTACGAGCAGTACTTC
CDR3aa: CASSPGTSGGPYEQYF

v_gene: TRBV24-1
abundance: NA
d_gene: TRBD1
j_gene: TRBJ2-1
CDR3nt: TGTGCCACCAGTGATTTGGCCGGGACAGGGGATAAGAGTGAGCAGTTCTTC
CDR3aa: CATSDLAGTGDKSEQFF

v_gene: TRBV9
abundance: NA
d_gene: TRBD2
j_gene: TRBJ2-3
CDR3nt: TGTGCCAGCAGCTTGGCGGGAGGGGTTGGGGATACGCAGTATTTT
CDR3aa: CASSLAGGVGDTQYF

v_gene: TRBV20-1
abundance: few
d_gene: TRBD1
j_gene: TRBJ2-4
CDR3nt: TGCAGTTTGGGAGACAGGGAGAACGGGGTCTTC
CDR3aa: CSLGDRENGVF